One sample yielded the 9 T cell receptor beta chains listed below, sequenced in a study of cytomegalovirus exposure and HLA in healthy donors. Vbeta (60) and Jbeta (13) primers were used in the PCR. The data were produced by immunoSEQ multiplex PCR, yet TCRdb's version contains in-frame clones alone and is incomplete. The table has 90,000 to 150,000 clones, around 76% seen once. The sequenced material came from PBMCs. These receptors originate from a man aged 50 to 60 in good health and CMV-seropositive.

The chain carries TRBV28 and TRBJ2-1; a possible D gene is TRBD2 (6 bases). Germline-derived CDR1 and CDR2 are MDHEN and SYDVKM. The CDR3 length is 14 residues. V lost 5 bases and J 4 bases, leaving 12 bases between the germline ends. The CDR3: CASSAGLDYNEQFF. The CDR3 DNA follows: TGTGCCAGCAGTGCGGGACTGGATTACAATGAGCAGTTCTTC.

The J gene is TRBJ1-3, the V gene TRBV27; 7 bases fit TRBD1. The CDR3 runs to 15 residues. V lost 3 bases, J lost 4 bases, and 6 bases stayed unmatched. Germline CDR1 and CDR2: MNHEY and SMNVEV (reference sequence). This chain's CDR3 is CASSLGRGSGNTIYF. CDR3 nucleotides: TGTGCCAGCAGTTTGGGCAGGGGGTCAGGAAACACCATATATTTT.

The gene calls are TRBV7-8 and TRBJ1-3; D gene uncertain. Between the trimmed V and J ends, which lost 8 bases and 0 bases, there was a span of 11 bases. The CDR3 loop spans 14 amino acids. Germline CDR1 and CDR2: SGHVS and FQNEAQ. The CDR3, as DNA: TGTGCCAGCCTTCCTTTCGGCTCTGGAAACACCATATATTTT. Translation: CASLPFGSGNTIYF. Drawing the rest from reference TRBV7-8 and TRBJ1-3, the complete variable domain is GAGVSQSPRYKVAKRGQDVALRCDPISGHVSLFWYQQALGQGPEFLTYFQNEAQLDKSGLPSDRFFAERPEGSVSTLKIQRTQQEDSAVYLCASLPFGSGNTIYFGEGSWLTVV.

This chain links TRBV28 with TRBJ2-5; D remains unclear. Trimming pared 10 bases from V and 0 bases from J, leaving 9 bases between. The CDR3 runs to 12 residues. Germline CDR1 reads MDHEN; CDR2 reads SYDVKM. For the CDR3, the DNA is TGTGCCACCCTGAGGTACCAAGAGACCCAGTACTTC. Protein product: CATLRYQETQYF.

In DNA, the CDR3 is TGTGCCAGTAGTACCCCGGGACCAACGGGGGATGAGCAGTTCTTC. Translated, it gives CASSTPGPTGDEQFF. The chain carries TRBV19 and TRBJ2-1; TRBD2 is a possible D gene (6 bases). The V and J ends lost 4 bases and 8 bases respectively, with 18 bases between them. CDR1 is LNHDA, CDR2 SQIVND, per germline (reference sequence). This CDR3 is built from 15 residues.

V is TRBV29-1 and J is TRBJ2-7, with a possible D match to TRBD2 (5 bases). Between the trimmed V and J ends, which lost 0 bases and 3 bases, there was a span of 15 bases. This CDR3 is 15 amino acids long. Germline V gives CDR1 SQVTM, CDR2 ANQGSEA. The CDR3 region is CSVEESGKRYYEQYF. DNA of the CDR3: TGCAGCGTTGAAGAATCGGGGAAAAGGTACTACGAGCAGTACTTC.

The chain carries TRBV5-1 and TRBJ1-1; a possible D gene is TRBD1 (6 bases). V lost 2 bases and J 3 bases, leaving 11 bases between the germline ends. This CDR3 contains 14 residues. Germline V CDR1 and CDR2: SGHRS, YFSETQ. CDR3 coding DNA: TGCGCCAGCAGCTTCACAGGGCTGGACACTGAAGCTTTCTTT. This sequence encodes CASSFTGLDTEAFF. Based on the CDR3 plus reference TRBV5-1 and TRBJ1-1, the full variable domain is KAGVTQTPRYLIKTRGQQVTLSCSPISGHRSVSWYQQTPGQGLQFLFEYFSETQRNKGNFPGRFSGRQFSNSRSEMNVSTLELGDSALYLCASSFTGLDTEAFFGQGTRLTVV.

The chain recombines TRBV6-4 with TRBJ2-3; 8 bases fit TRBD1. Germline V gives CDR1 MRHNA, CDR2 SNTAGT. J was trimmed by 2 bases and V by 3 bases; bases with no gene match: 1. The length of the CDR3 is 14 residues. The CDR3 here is CASSEGQDTDTQYF. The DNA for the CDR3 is TGTGCCAGCAGTGAGGGACAGGACACAGATACGCAGTATTTT.

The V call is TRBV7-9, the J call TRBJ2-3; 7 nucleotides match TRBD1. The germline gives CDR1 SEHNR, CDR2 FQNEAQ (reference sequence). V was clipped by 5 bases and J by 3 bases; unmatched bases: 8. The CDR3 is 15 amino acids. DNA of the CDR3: TGTGCCAGCAGCCCCCGGACAGGTGGGACAGATACGCAGTATTTT. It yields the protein CASSPRTGGTDTQYF.